This T cell receptor (beta chain) came from a study of shared clonotypes between healthy human individuals. The CDR3 runs 19 residues. V was clipped by 0 bases and J by 7 bases; unmatched bases: 18. In germline, CDR1 is SGDLS, CDR2 YYNGEE. Each PCR replicate run on unsorted PBMC took in around 290 ng DNA, roughly 29,000 T cell genomes. The team ran DNA from unsorted PBMCs on ten immunoSEQ deep assay plates for sequencing. As processed by the authors: Filtering differed because ImmunoSEQ produced junction-only sequences that carried no quality scores. The protocol was immunoSEQ multiplex PCR, while the TCRdb copy is restricted to in-frame clones and leaves out a portion. That table gives V, J and clone size, and the DNA gave D and trimming. Here the sample spans 400,000 to 500,000 clones, over 65% being singletons.

The chain is built from TRBV9 and TRBJ2-1, with 8 nucleotides matching TRBD1. The receptor was derived from a woman between 40 and 55 years old in good health. Some clones in this sample may be carry-over from other donors' samples. The material sequenced was PBMCs. CDR3 coding DNA: TGTGCCAGCAGCGTAGTGGGAGAGCCCGGGACAGGTCCATTAAATGAGCAGTTCTTC. This translates into CASSVVGEPGTGPLNEQFF.